The rows below give T cell receptor beta chains drawn from one sample of a study of cytotoxic CD8 clonotypes in ibrutinib-treated CLL. The data were produced by immunoSEQ multiplex PCR, yet TCRdb's version contains in-frame clones alone and is incomplete. The repertoire consists of 30,000 or so clones, with roughly 50% occurring once and the leading ten covering about 4.9%. This sample comprised PBMCs, obtained before ibrutinib treatment. The receptors derive from a human donor with chronic lymphocytic leukemia. Each CDR3 is given without its conserved first and last residue. A D gene is named only where the DNA matches it firmly. Not every row has a clone size; where given, it reads once, few, many or a size class.

V gene	J gene	D gene	clone size	CDR3 protein
TRBV7-9	TRBJ2-7	NA	once	ASSLSGHYEQY
TRBV29-1	TRBJ2-7	NA	NA	SVDGEQY
TRBV7-9	TRBJ1-2	NA	NA	ASSLGQVAYGYT
TRBV5-1	TRBJ2-5	NA	NA	ASGDGPETQY
TRBV7-2	TRBJ2-5	NA	once	ASSPNAERGETQY
TRBV6-6	TRBJ1-2	NA	once	ASSLEGVSL
TRBV2	TRBJ2-7	TRBD2	NA	ASSDYASGTLYEQY
TRBV27	TRBJ2-1	TRBD2	NA	ATWQDNRGGYEQF
TRBV4-1	TRBJ2-5	TRBD1	NA	ASSQDPGQGSLKTQY
TRBV2	TRBJ2-4	NA	NA	ASSVGENIQY
TRBV29-1	TRBJ2-1	TRBD2	NA	SVEAGLARNNEQF
TRBV27	TRBJ2-3	TRBD2	NA	ASSTPLAGRLDTQY
TRBV4-1	TRBJ2-1	TRBD1	NA	ASSQGDSSYNEQF
TRBV9	TRBJ2-3	NA	once	ASRGHSTDTQY
TRBV11-2	TRBJ2-2	NA	NA	ASSLTPPYLAGELF
TRBV19	TRBJ1-2	NA	NA	ASSTPPHKLNYGYT
TRBV2	TRBJ1-1	TRBD1	NA	ASSGVGQGAAF
TRBV7-9	TRBJ1-1	NA	NA	ASRLNPTTEAF
TRBV7-2	TRBJ1-5	NA	NA	ASSLKAGRNQPQH
TRBV7-2	TRBJ1-1	NA	NA	ASSLIAGTMNTEAF
TRBV28	TRBJ2-2	NA	NA	ASSFGVTGELF
TRBV4-1	TRBJ1-1	NA	NA	ASSQDLSPNTEAF
TRBV4-1	TRBJ2-7	TRBD2	once	ASSQDWTSALSGEQY
TRBV10-1	TRBJ2-7	NA	NA	ASSEGAGLAYEQY
TRBV19	TRBJ1-1	NA	few	ASRGRGGAF
TRBV5-4	TRBJ1-1	NA	few	ASSFGQFEAF
TRBV7-3	TRBJ2-7	NA	few	ASRPVGNRDEQY
TRBV10-2	TRBJ2-5	TRBD2	NA	ASSDGTSASETQY
TRBV7-9	TRBJ1-1	NA	few	ASSGWTENTEAF
TRBV7-9	TRBJ2-1	TRBD2	NA	ASSSEAGGSYNEQF
TRBV7-3	TRBJ2-1	TRBD2	NA	ASSSQLAGDNEQF